The clone carrying this TCR beta chain occurred many times. Primers used in a second PCR of about 6 to 11 cycles were a sample-barcoded 5' primer and a J-beta primer mix. TCRdb independently ran MiXCR on the 5' RACE reads; one entry per CDR3 protein. The data show a few hundred thousand distinct CDR3 sequences, more than 45% seen once. The data stem from a study of blood T cells in healthy people across ages. Per-sample yields of isolated PBMCs were at least 6.5 million. The CDR3 runs 13 residues. V lost 8 bases, J lost 0 bases, and 4 bases stayed unmatched. Material: blood. This chain uses TRBV12-3 or TRBV12-4 with TRBJ2-7; 7 positions agree with TRBD2. This TCR derives from a man aged 55 to 70 in good health. DNA for the CDR3: TGTGCCAGCGCGCGGGGGAGCTCCTACGAGCAGTACTTC. This translates into CASARGSSYEQYF.